One sample yielded the 8 T cell receptor beta chains listed below, sequenced in a study of shared clonotypes between healthy human individuals. Only in-frame clones appear in the TCRdb table, and some are missing; sequencing was by immunoSEQ multiplex PCR. In the table there are about 2 million clones, about 95% of which are singletons. Naive CD8 populations comprised CD45RO-negative cells positively selected for CCR7, excluding terminally differentiated effector memory CD45RA+ cells. Material: naive CD8+ T cells sorted from blood. Receptor source: a man aged 18 to 30 in good health.

This clone was detected a few times. The chain uses TRBV11-2 and TRBJ1-2, with D possibly matching TRBD1 (5 bases). CDR1 is SGHAT and CDR2 is FQNNGV in the germline V gene. V shed 4 bases and J shed 5 bases, with 11 bases lying between them. The CDR3 consists of 13 residues. The CDR3 sequence is CASSSGLPYGYTF. For the CDR3, the DNA is TGTGCCAGCAGCTCGGGACTGCCTTATGGCTACACCTTC.

The chain carries TRBV2 and TRBJ2-3; 10 bases match TRBD2. The ends lost 3 bases at V and 3 bases at J; junction bases unmatched: 12. The germline gives CDR1 SNHLY, CDR2 FYNNEI. CDR3 size: 18 residues. CDR3 region: CASSDFESGGAGTDTQYF. For the CDR3, the DNA is TGTGCCAGCAGTGATTTTGAGAGCGGGGGGGCCGGGACAGATACGCAGTATTTT.

This rearrangement joins TRBV5-8 to TRBJ1-1; unclear D gene. The CDR3 is made up of 13 amino acids. Trimming stripped 2 bases from V and 1 base from J, with 6 bases between. Germline CDR1 SGHTS, CDR2 YDEGEE. This CDR3 is CASSFKGNTEAFF. The CDR3 DNA sequence: TGTGCCAGCAGCTTCAAAGGGAACACTGAAGCTTTCTTT.

J is TRBJ2-1 and V is TRBV19, with 10 positions matching TRBD2. In germline, CDR1 is LNHDA, CDR2 SQIVND (reference sequence). V was pared by 3 bases and J by 2 bases, with 4 bases of the junction left unmatched. The CDR3 covers 16 residues. CDR3 sequence reads: CASSMSGRGAYNEQFF. DNA for the CDR3: TGTGCCAGTAGTATGAGCGGGAGGGGGGCCTACAATGAGCAGTTCTTC.

V usage is TRBV5-8 and J usage is TRBJ1-2, with D uncertain. The V gene's germline CDR1 is SGHTS and CDR2 YDEGEE. V lost 3 bases and J lost 4, with 13 bases in between. This CDR3 is built from 14 residues. Here the CDR3 reads CASSSISFGYGYTF. CDR3 coding DNA: TGTGCCAGCAGCTCTATTTCTTTTGGCTATGGCTACACCTTC.

The gene calls are TRBV5-6 and TRBJ2-7; the D gene could be TRBD1 or TRBD2 (5 bases each). Trimming took 0 bases from V and 3 from J, leaving 13 bases between them. The CDR3 contains 15 residues. Germline lookup yields CDR1 SGHDT and CDR2 YYEEEE. As DNA, the CDR3 is TGTGCCAGCAGCTTGGCCGGGCAGGGAGACTACGAGCAGTACTTC. Translated: CASSLAGQGDYEQYF.

The chain employs TRBV6-5 and TRBJ1-1; the match to TRBD1 covers 7 bases. The CDR3 spans 14 residues. Germline V gene lookup returns CDR1 MNHEY and CDR2 SVGAGI. J lost 1 base, V lost 6 bases, and 5 bases had no gene match. The CDR3 DNA reads as TGTGCCAGCAGGGACAGGAGGGAGAACACTGAAGCTTTCTTT. This encodes CASRDRRENTEAFF.

The chain recombines TRBV5-1 with TRBJ2-7; D is possibly TRBD1 or TRBD2 (5 bases each). This CDR3 spans 14 amino acids. V shed 7 bases and J shed 2 bases, with 16 bases lying between them. Germline CDR1 and CDR2: SGHRS and YFSETQ. The CDR3 DNA reads as TGCGCCAGCGCCCGGGACGCCTTAACCTACGAGCAGTACTTC. Its protein is CASARDALTYEQYF.